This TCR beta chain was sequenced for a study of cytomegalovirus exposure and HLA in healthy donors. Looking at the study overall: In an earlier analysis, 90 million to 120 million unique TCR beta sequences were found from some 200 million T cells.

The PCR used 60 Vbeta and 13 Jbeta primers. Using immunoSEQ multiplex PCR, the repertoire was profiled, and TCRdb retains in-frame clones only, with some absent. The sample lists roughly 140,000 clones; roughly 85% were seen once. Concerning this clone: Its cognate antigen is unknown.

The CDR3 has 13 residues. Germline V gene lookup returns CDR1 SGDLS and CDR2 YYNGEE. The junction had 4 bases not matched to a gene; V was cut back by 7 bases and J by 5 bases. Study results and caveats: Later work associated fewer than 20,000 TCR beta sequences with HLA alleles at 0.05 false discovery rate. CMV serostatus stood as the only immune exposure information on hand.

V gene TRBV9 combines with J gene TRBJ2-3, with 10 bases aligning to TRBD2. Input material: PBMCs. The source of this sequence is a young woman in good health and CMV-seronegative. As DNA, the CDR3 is TGTGCCAGCGAGCGGGGGGGCCGAGATACGCAGTATTTT. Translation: CASERGGRDTQYF.